The 20 T cell receptor beta chains reported below all come from one sample, sequenced in a study of CD8 T cells in ankylosing spondylitis. Study results and limitations: A TCR beta motif of several highly homologous variants seemed to mark ankylosing spondylitis blood.

Their cognate antigens are unknown. One entry per CDR3 protein, called by TCRdb with MiXCR from the 5' RACE reads. The data show about 800,000 distinct CDR3 sequences, about 12% seen once. Sequencing used blood, either unsorted or a sorted T cell fraction (not recorded which). Every receptor here comes from a male donor with ankylosing spondylitis.

The chain is built from TRBV4-2 and TRBJ2-7; D perhaps matches TRBD2 (6 bases). This CDR3 is built from 12 residues. The germline V and J ends were trimmed by 4 bases and 9 bases, with 13 bases remaining between them. From germline, CDR1 is LGHNA and CDR2 YNFKEQ. CDR3 coding DNA: TGTGCCAGCAGCCCCCACTCGGGAGTGCAGTACTTC. It yields the protein CASSPHSGVQYF.

This chain connects TRBV20-1 to TRBJ1-2; D may be TRBD1 (6 bases). Per germline, CDR1 DFQATT and CDR2 SNEGSKA (reference sequence). V was cut by 7 bases and J by 4 bases, with 13 bases left in between. This CDR3 has 12 amino acids. Here the CDR3 reads CSVGRGGYGYTF. CDR3 bases: TGCAGTGTGGGCAGGGGCGGCTATGGCTACACCTTC.

This chain connects TRBV20-1 to TRBJ1-1, with D uncertain. Trimming removed 1 base from V and 0 bases from J, with 18 bases in between. Germline CDR1 DFQATT, CDR2 SNEGSKA (reference sequence). CDR3 size: 17 residues. The CDR3 loop reads CSARGFGRQGLNTEAFF. DNA of the CDR3: TGCAGTGCTAGAGGTTTCGGACGCCAAGGACTGAACACTGAAGCTTTCTTT.

The V and J genes are TRBV20-1 and TRBJ2-5; tentatively, D is TRBD2 (6 bases). Trimming left V 3 bases short and J 2 bases short, with 10 bases between. From germline, CDR1 is DFQATT and CDR2 SNEGSKA (reference sequence). CDR3 length: 13 residues. The CDR3 here is CSASLAGQETQYF. The CDR3, as DNA: TGCAGTGCTAGCTTGGCGGGGCAAGAGACCCAGTACTTC.

This clonotype came up a few times. CDR3 residues: CSAASGDREDWQYF. The DNA for the CDR3 is TGCAGTGCTGCTTCTGGGGACAGGGAGGACTGGCAGTACTTC. The rearrangement links TRBV20-1 to TRBJ2-7; 9 positions agree with TRBD1. J gave up 9 bases and V 5 bases, and 14 bases lay outside the gene matches. CDR3 length: 14 amino acids. Looked up from germline, CDR1 is DFQATT and CDR2 is SNEGSKA (reference sequence).

The V and J genes are TRBV7-2 and TRBJ2-1, with D uncertain. CDR3 length equals 14 residues. Germline V CDR1 and CDR2: SGHTA, FQGNSA. V shed 1 base and J shed 10 bases, with 14 bases lying between them. The chain's CDR3 is CASSLERATSEQFF. CDR3 nucleotide sequence: TGTGCCAGCAGCTTAGAGAGAGCGACCTCCGAGCAGTTCTTC.

The rearrangement links TRBV12-2 to TRBJ1-1; the table assigns TRBD1, which was not confirmed against the DNA. TRBV12-2 is a documented pseudogene. This CDR3 comprises 17 residues. CDR3 in amino acids: CASRLAPPPIKNTEAFF. DNA of the CDR3: TGTGCAAGTCGCTTAGCGCCCCCCCCTATTAAAAACACTGAAGCTTTCTTT.

The chain joins TRBV5-1 to TRBJ2-7; 7 nucleotides line up with TRBD1. V was pared by 0 bases and J by 6 bases, with 6 bases of the junction left unmatched. The CDR3 has 14 amino acids. CDR1 SGHRS and CDR2 YFSETQ come from the germline V gene. The CDR3 sequence: CASSLAPGQPEQYF. As DNA, the CDR3 is TGCGCCAGCAGCTTGGCCCCGGGACAGCCCGAGCAGTACTTC.

The chain has TRBV9 and TRBJ2-3; no clear D. The CDR3 has 12 residues. Trimming pared 4 bases from V and 6 bases from J, leaving 9 bases between. Germline CDR1 reads SGDLS; CDR2 reads YYNGEE. In nucleotides, the CDR3 is TGTGCCAGCAGCAATATAAGGGATACGCAGTATTTT. This translates into CASSNIRDTQYF.

The V gene is TRBV18, the J gene TRBJ2-3, with D possibly matching TRBD2 (6 bases). This CDR3 contains 17 residues. Trimming took off 2 bases at V and 4 bases at J, with 19 bases between the two ends. Germline CDR1 reads KGHSH; CDR2 reads LQKENI. CDR3 DNA: TGTGCCAGCTCACCATCTGGGGGAGGAGGCGAACCAGATACGCAGTATTTT. Translated, it gives CASSPSGGGGEPDTQYF.

This clonotype showed up just a few times. The rearrangement links TRBV20-1 to TRBJ2-7, with TRBD2 matching over 11 bases. V lost 5 bases, J lost 4 bases, and 10 bases stayed unmatched. Germline lookup yields CDR1 DFQATT and CDR2 SNEGSKA (reference sequence). The CDR3 contains 15 residues. CDR3 DNA sequence: TGCAGTGCTGTTAGCGGGGGGGATTCATTATACGAGCAGTACTTC. As protein: CSAVSGGDSLYEQYF.

This clonotype was picked up a small number of times. The chain uses TRBV14 and TRBJ2-5, with 7 bases aligning to TRBD2. CDR3 length equals 15 residues. Trimming took 3 bases from V and 0 from J; bases not matched to a gene: 4. Looked up from germline, CDR1 is SGHDN and CDR2 is FVKESK. Written as DNA, the CDR3 is TGTGCCAGCAGCCATCGGGGGGTGTACCAAGAGACCCAGTACTTC. The encoded protein is CASSHRGVYQETQYF.

This clonotype was seen a few times. The V call is TRBV6-2 or TRBV6-3, the J call TRBJ2-1; D tentatively fits TRBD1 or TRBD2 (7 bases each). V was cut by 6 bases and J by 3 bases, with 15 bases left in between. Per the germline V gene, CDR1 is MNHEY and CDR2 is SVGEGT. The CDR3 totals 15 residues. The CDR3 coding sequence is TGTGCCAGCAGCCCGGGGGGACAGAGCTACAATGAGCAGTTCTTC. Translating gives CASSPGGQSYNEQFF.

The chain is built from TRBV11-2 and TRBJ2-1; 7 positions match TRBD2. V gave up 2 bases and J gave up 6 bases; unmatched junction bases: 7. Germline values: CDR1 SGHAT, CDR2 FQNNGV. This CDR3 is 15 amino acids long. The CDR3 DNA sequence: TGTGCCAGCAGCTTAAATGGCGGGAGCCGCAATGAGCAGTTCTTC. It is translated as CASSLNGGSRNEQFF. Looking up the rest from reference TRBV11-2 and TRBJ2-1 gives the full variable domain: EAGVAQSPRYKIIEKRQSVAFWCNPISGHATLYWYQQILGQGPKLLIQFQNNGVVDDSQLPKDRFSAERLKGVDSTLKIQPAKLEDSAVYLCASSLNGGSRNEQFFGPGTRLTVL.

This clonotype was counted only a few times. The chain carries TRBV18 and TRBJ1-1; TRBD1 matches 9 bases. Trimming cost V 3 bases and J 0 bases; bases outside gene matches: 5. The V gene's germline CDR1 is KGHSH and CDR2 LQKENI. CDR3 length: 16 amino acids. CDR3 bases: TGTGCCAGCTCACCCACAGGGGGCATCATGAACACTGAAGCTTTCTTT. Translating gives CASSPTGGIMNTEAFF.

This clonotype has a handful of counts. CDR3: CASSQVSTSSNSPGELFF. CDR3 in DNA: TGTGCCAGCAGCCAAGTTTCGACTAGCTCTAATAGCCCCGGGGAGCTGTTTTTT. The genes are TRBV4-2 and TRBJ2-2, with 7 bases fitting TRBD2. V was pared by 1 base and J by 6 bases, with 14 bases of the junction left unmatched. The CDR3 has 18 residues. The V gene's germline CDR1 is LGHNA and CDR2 YNFKEQ.

This clonotype was seen a few times. V and J are TRBV12-3 or TRBV12-4 and TRBJ2-1, with TRBD1 as a possible D gene (6 bases). Trimming pared 5 bases from V and 6 bases from J, leaving 17 bases between. The CDR3 covers 15 residues. CDR3 coding DNA: TGTGCCAGCAGTCCAGGCTCGGACAGATCCAATGAGCAGTTCTTC. Translation: CASSPGSDRSNEQFF.

This chain joins TRBV10-3 and TRBJ1-1; D call uncertain. The CDR3 spans 14 residues. V lost 0 bases and J 7 bases, leaving 12 bases between the germline ends. CDR1 ENHRY and CDR2 SYGVKD come from the germline V gene. The CDR3 coding sequence is TGTGCCATCAGTGAGTCTAGGGAGTTGGGTGAAGCTTTCTTT. This translates into CAISESRELGEAFF.

There are a few counts of this clonotype. V and J are TRBV6-5 and TRBJ2-5; 7 bases match TRBD1. The CDR3 length is 14 residues. V shed 2 bases, J shed 4 bases, and the junction held 4 bases outside the gene matches. Looked up from germline, CDR1 is MNHEY and CDR2 is SVGAGI. CDR3 sequence reads: CASSYQDRSETQYF. The CDR3 DNA reads as TGTGCCAGCAGTTACCAGGACAGGTCAGAGACCCAGTACTTC.

The chain recombines TRBV7-2 with TRBJ2-1; D is possibly TRBD1 (5 bases). The CDR3 runs 16 residues. The V and J ends lost 1 base and 2 bases respectively, with 12 bases between them. The germline V gene encodes CDR1 SGHTA and CDR2 FQGNSA. This CDR3 is CASSLEGQITYNEQFF. The CDR3 DNA reads as TGTGCCAGCAGCTTAGAGGGGCAGATCACCTACAATGAGCAGTTCTTC. Together with reference TRBV7-2 and TRBJ2-1, the CDR3 gives the full variable domain: GAGVSQSPSNKVTEKGKDVELRCDPISGHTALYWYRQSLGQGLEFLIYFQGNSAPDKSGLPSDRFSAERTGGSVSTLTIQRTQQEDSAVYLCASSLEGQITYNEQFFGPGTRLTVL.